This passage covers 25 T cell receptor beta chains from one sample sequenced in a study of T cells in Graves' hyperthyroidism and ophthalmopathy. Amplified TCR beta CDR3 regions came from RNA transcripts. First-round RT-PCR with HTBI primers amplified the TCR CDR3 region. MiXCR was run by TCRdb on the multiplex PCR reads, yielding one entry per CDR3 protein. The sample has approximately 150,000 distinct CDR3 sequences, around 8.9% seen once. The sequenced material came from blood. All receptors come from a woman aged 18-29 years with Graves' hyperthyroidism that later progressed to Graves' ophthalmopathy.

This clonotype was seen at least ten times. The chain carries TRBV10-3 and TRBJ2-7; D is perhaps TRBD1 (5 bases). CDR1 and CDR2 from the germline V gene are ENHRY and SYGVKD. The CDR3 extends over 13 amino acids. V dropped 4 bases and J dropped 0 bases, with 7 bases sitting between them. CDR3 in amino acids: CAISVDSSYEQYF. DNA of the CDR3: TGTGCCATCAGTGTCGACAGCTCCTACGAGCAGTACTTC.

This clonotype was detected ten times or more. The genes are TRBV25-1 and TRBJ1-1; TRBD1 might be the D (5 bases). V lost 8 bases and J 2 bases, leaving 12 bases between the germline ends. Germline V gene data show CDR1 as MGHDK and CDR2 as SYGVNS. This CDR3 contains 13 residues. For the CDR3, the DNA is TGTGCCAGCTCCGGAGGACAAAACACTGAAGCTTTCTTT. It is translated as CASSGGQNTEAFF.

This clonotype has ten or more counts. The genes are TRBV28 and TRBJ2-2; D is unresolved. Trimming pared 1 base from V and 7 bases from J, leaving 10 bases between. CDR1 is MDHEN and CDR2 is SYDVKM in the germline V gene. The CDR3 has 14 residues. The CDR3 is CASSLLEEVGELFF. The CDR3 DNA reads TGTGCCAGCAGTTTATTAGAAGAGGTCGGGGAGCTGTTTTTT.

This clonotype was seen a handful of times. The chain combines TRBV5-6 with TRBJ1-3; the match to TRBD1 covers 7 bases. Germline V CDR1 and CDR2: SGHDT, YYEEEE. The CDR3 contains 16 residues. V dropped 1 base and J dropped 0; count of bases not matched to a gene: 4. The CDR3 region has the DNA TGTGCCAGCAGCTTGAGGGGGCTAAGCTCTGGAAACACCATATATTTT. Translation: CASSLRGLSSGNTIYF.

There are many counts of this clonotype. The genes are TRBV11-2 and TRBJ1-6; possible D gene TRBD1, 5 bases. V gave up 5 bases and J gave up 0 bases, with 14 bases separating them. This CDR3 is built from 17 residues. Germline V gene sequence: CDR1 SGHAT, CDR2 FQNNGV. The CDR3: CASSPLDISSYNSPLHF. Written as DNA, the CDR3 is TGTGCCAGCAGCCCCTTGGACATTAGCTCCTATAATTCACCCCTCCACTTT. Using reference TRBV11-2 and TRBJ1-6 for the parts outside the CDR3, the full variable domain is EAGVAQSPRYKIIEKRQSVAFWCNPISGHATLYWYQQILGQGPKLLIQFQNNGVVDDSQLPKDRFSAERLKGVDSTLKIQPAKLEDSAVYLCASSPLDISSYNSPLHFGNGTRLTVT.

A note on this clonotype: Given a much more abundant clone one base away, this may be a read error. This chain connects TRBV19 to TRBJ2-7, with TRBD1 matching over 7 bases. Germline CDR1 and CDR2: LNHDA and SQIVND (reference sequence). Trimming at V came to 8 bases and at J to 4 bases, leaving 8 bases not matched to a gene. The length of the CDR3 is 13 residues. CDR3 coding DNA: TGTGCCAGTGGCAACAGGGGTTCGTACGAGCAGTACTTC. It encodes CASGNRGSYEQYF.

This clonotype was recorded a few times. This chain uses TRBV5-4 with TRBJ1-2, with 7 bases lining up with TRBD1. The CDR3 sequence is 12 residues long. The ends lost 0 bases at V and 7 bases at J; junction bases unmatched: 0. CDR1 and CDR2 from the germline V gene are SGHNT and YYREEE (reference sequence). The chain's CDR3 is CASSLDRGGYTF. The CDR3 bases are TGTGCCAGCAGCTTGGACAGGGGTGGCTACACCTTC.

This clonotype was counted many times. The V and J genes are TRBV6-1 and TRBJ2-3; 11 nucleotides match TRBD2. J lost 0 bases, V lost 10 bases, and 12 bases had no gene match. Per the germline V gene, CDR1 is MNHNS and CDR2 is SASEGT. The CDR3 consists of 17 residues. CDR3 protein: CANKPTSGSGSTDTQYF. CDR3 coding DNA: TGTGCCAACAAGCCTACTAGCGGGAGTGGGAGCACAGATACGCAGTATTTT.

This clonotype was recorded many times. The chain couples TRBV19 to TRBJ1-2, with TRBD1 matching over 8 bases. Germline trimming cut 4 bases from V and 4 bases from J; bases unmatched to any gene: 5. Germline CDR1 reads LNHDA; CDR2 reads SQIVND (reference sequence). There are 14 residues in the CDR3. The CDR3 nucleotides are TGTGCCAGTAGTAGACAGGGGCCACGCTATGGCTACACCTTC. Amino acids: CASSRQGPRYGYTF.

In this sample, this clonotype turned up many times. As DNA, the CDR3 is TGCAGTGCTATCTTTTTGCGGCACTCCTACGAGCAGTACTTC. It encodes CSAIFLRHSYEQYF. V usage is TRBV20-1 and J usage is TRBJ2-7; D unresolved. Trimming cost V 4 bases and J 0 bases, with 13 bases left between them. The CDR3 loop spans 14 amino acids. The germline gives CDR1 DFQATT, CDR2 SNEGSKA (reference sequence).

This clonotype was detected ten times or more. J is TRBJ1-6 and V is TRBV7-9; D gene unclear. Trimming left V 4 bases short and J 5 bases short, with 9 bases between. The CDR3 runs to 14 residues. Germline V gives CDR1 SEHNR, CDR2 FQNEAQ (reference sequence). The CDR3 sequence: CASSSVFNNSPLHF. The CDR3 region has the DNA TGTGCCAGCAGCTCAGTCTTTAATAATTCACCCCTCCACTTT. The full variable domain, completed using reference TRBV7-9 and TRBJ1-6, is DTGVSQNPRHKITKRGQNVTFRCDPISEHNRLYWYRQTLGQGPEFLTYFQNEAQLEKSRLLSDRFSAERPKGSFSTLEIQRTEQGDSAMYLCASSSVFNNSPLHFGNGTRLTVT.

This clonotype has more than one count but fewer than ten. One end of the junction varies from germline; a read error may be responsible. This chain joins TRBV2 and TRBJ2-5; TRBD2 agrees at 11 bases. The CDR3 spans 16 residues. Germline CDR1 SNHLY, CDR2 FYNNEI. The CDR3 here is CASSEARLAGQETHYF. CDR3 nucleotides: TGTGCCAGCAGTGAAGCGCGACTAGCGGGACAAGAGACCCACTACTTC.

This clonotype was seen ten or more times. This chain uses TRBV6-1 with TRBJ2-7, with 12 nucleotides matching TRBD2. Trimming took 5 bases from V and 6 from J; bases not matched to a gene: 14. The CDR3 is 17 amino acids. Looked up from germline, CDR1 is MNHNS and CDR2 is SASEGT. DNA for the CDR3: TGTGCCAGCAGTTTGACTAGCGGGGGCAATCCTTCGGCCGAGCAGTACTTC. Translation gives CASSLTSGGNPSAEQYF.

This clonotype has a handful of counts. The chain has TRBV19 and TRBJ1-5; D not resolved. The V end lost 6 bases, the J end lost 4 bases, and 19 bases lay between the germline ends. Germline CDR1 reads LNHDA; CDR2 reads SQIVND (reference sequence). This CDR3 has 16 amino acids. As DNA, the CDR3 is TGTGCCAGTAGCGTACTATGGGGATCTGCGAATCAGCCCCAGCATTTT. Its translation: CASSVLWGSANQPQHF.

The chain carries TRBV5-1 and TRBJ1-5, with unresolved D. The CDR3 is 15 amino acids. Germline values: CDR1 SGHRS, CDR2 YFSETQ. Trimming pared 2 bases from V and 0 bases from J, leaving 9 bases between. The CDR3 nucleotides are TGCGCCAGCAGCTTAGGTGATTATAGCAATCAGCCCCAGCATTTT. Residues: CASSLGDYSNQPQHF.

Ten or more counts support this clonotype. This chain connects TRBV30 to TRBJ1-5, with no clear D. The CDR3 consists of 13 residues. Trimming removed 3 bases from V and 0 bases from J, with 6 bases in between. The germline V gene has CDR1 GTSNPN and CDR2 SVGIG (reference sequence). In DNA form, the CDR3 reads TGTGCCTGGAGGGCCAATAGCAATCAGCCCCAGCATTTT. It is translated as CAWRANSNQPQHF.

This clonotype was recorded many times. The V gene is TRBV13, the J gene TRBJ2-3; D unresolved. The CDR3 is 15 residues long. Germline V gives CDR1 PRHDT, CDR2 FYEKMQ (reference sequence). V was clipped by 2 bases and J by 3 bases, with 12 bases between them. CDR3 loop: CASSLRATVTDTQYF. The DNA for the CDR3 is TGTGCCAGCAGCTTAAGGGCTACAGTGACAGATACGCAGTATTTT.

This clonotype was seen at least ten times. V usage is TRBV7-9 and J usage is TRBJ2-5; 7 nucleotides align to TRBD1. This CDR3 is built from 15 residues. With 0 bases clipped from V and 6 bases from J, the junction kept 7 bases outside the gene matches. CDR1 SEHNR and CDR2 FQNEAQ come from the germline V gene (reference sequence). CDR3: CASSLAQETGKTQYF. Written as DNA, the CDR3 is TGTGCCAGCAGCTTAGCGCAGGAGACAGGGAAGACCCAGTACTTC.

This clonotype was found many times. The V call is TRBV24-1, the J call TRBJ2-1; D is unresolved. With 7 bases removed from V and 9 bases from J, the gap between germline ends came to 12 bases. The CDR3 is made up of 12 amino acids. Germline CDR1 is KGHDR and CDR2 is SFDVKD. CDR3: CATRGEAREQFF. The CDR3 DNA is TGTGCCACCAGGGGCGAAGCCCGTGAGCAGTTCTTC.

This clonotype has a count of ten or more. The chain links TRBV5-6 to TRBJ2-1; D is unclear. There are 13 residues in the CDR3. Germline loops: CDR1 SGHDT, CDR2 YYEEEE. V lost 2 bases and J lost 5, with 8 bases in between. CDR3 sequence: CASSFGPNNEQFF. CDR3 bases: TGTGCCAGCAGCTTTGGGCCGAACAATGAGCAGTTCTTC.

This clonotype has a count of ten or more. The chain is built from TRBV4-1 and TRBJ1-5; TRBD1 matches at 9 bases. The CDR3 sequence is 15 residues long. CDR1 is MGHRA and CDR2 is YSYEKL in the germline V gene. Losses at the gene ends were 1 base for V and 3 bases for J; bases not matched to a gene: 1. This CDR3 is CASSQGTGDNQPQHF. The CDR3 DNA reads TGCGCCAGCAGCCAAGGGACAGGGGACAATCAGCCCCAGCATTTT.

This clonotype was picked up many times. The rearrangement uses TRBV11-3 and TRBJ2-3; no clear D gene. CDR1 and CDR2 from the germline V gene are SGHNT and YENEEA. With 1 base removed from V and 4 bases from J, the gap between germline ends came to 6 bases. This CDR3 region has 13 residues. In DNA, the CDR3 is TGTGCCAGCAGCTTAGGGGCATCAGATACGCAGTATTTT. Protein: CASSLGASDTQYF. The full variable domain, in which reference TRBV11-3 and TRBJ2-3 provide the parts outside the CDR3, is EAGVVQSPRYKIIEKKQPVAFWCNPISGHNTLYWYLQNLGQGPELLIRYENEEAVDDSQLPKDRFSAERLKGVDSTLKIQPAELGDSAVYLCASSLGASDTQYFGPGTRLTVL.

This clonotype has ten or more counts. V and J are TRBV14 and TRBJ1-2, with D maybe TRBD1 (6 bases). Trimming stripped 4 bases from V and 7 bases from J, with 16 bases between. This CDR3 is built from 14 residues. Germline assignment: CDR1 SGHDN and CDR2 FVKESK. The CDR3 protein is CASSPDRYYGGYTF. The CDR3 coding sequence is TGTGCCAGCAGCCCAGACAGGTACTACGGTGGCTACACCTTC.

The V call is TRBV5-1, the J call TRBJ2-4; 9 bases are a match to TRBD2. The germline gives CDR1 SGHRS, CDR2 YFSETQ. V was clipped by 4 bases and J by 6 bases; unmatched bases: 8. The CDR3 has 15 amino acids. CDR3 bases: TGCGCCAGCAGCCGACGGACTAGCGAGTCAAACATTCAGTACTTC. Protein product: CASSRRTSESNIQYF. The entire variable domain, with the rest obtained from reference TRBV5-1 and TRBJ2-4, is as follows: KAGVTQTPRYLIKTRGQQVTLSCSPISGHRSVSWYQQTPGQGLQFLFEYFSETQRNKGNFPGRFSGRQFSNSRSEMNVSTLELGDSALYLCASSRRTSESNIQYFGAGTRLSVL.

The chain couples TRBV4-2 to TRBJ1-2, with D maybe TRBD1 (5 bases). V lost 0 bases to trimming and J lost 5 bases, with 25 bases between them. Germline values: CDR1 LGHNA, CDR2 YNFKEQ. The CDR3 contains 19 residues. This CDR3 is CASSQDPRRGTGSGYGYTF. CDR3 coding DNA: TGTGCCAGCAGCCAAGATCCGCGTAGGGGCACCGGTAGTGGGTATGGCTACACCTTC.